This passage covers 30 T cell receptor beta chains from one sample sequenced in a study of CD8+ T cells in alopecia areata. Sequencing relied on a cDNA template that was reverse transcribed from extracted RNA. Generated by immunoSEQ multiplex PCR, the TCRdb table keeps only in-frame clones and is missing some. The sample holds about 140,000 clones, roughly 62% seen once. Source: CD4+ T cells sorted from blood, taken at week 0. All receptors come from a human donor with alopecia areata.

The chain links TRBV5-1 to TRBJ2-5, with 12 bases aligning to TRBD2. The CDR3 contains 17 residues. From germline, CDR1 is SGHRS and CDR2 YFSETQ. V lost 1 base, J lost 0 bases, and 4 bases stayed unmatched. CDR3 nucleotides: TGCGCCAGCAGCTTGAGGCTAGCGGGGGGGCACCAAGAGACCCAGTACTTC. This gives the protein CASSLRLAGGHQETQYF.

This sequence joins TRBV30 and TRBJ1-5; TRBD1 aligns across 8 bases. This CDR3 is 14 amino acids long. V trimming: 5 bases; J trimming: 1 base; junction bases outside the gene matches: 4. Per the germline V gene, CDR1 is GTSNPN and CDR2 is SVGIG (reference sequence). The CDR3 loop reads CAWDRGLSNQPQHF. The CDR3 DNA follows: TGTGCCTGGGACAGGGGACTAAGCAATCAGCCCCAGCATTTT.

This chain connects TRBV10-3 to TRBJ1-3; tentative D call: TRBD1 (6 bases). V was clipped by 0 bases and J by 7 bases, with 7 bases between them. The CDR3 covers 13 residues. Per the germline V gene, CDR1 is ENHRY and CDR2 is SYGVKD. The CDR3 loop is CAISESTGNTIYF. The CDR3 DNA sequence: TGTGCCATCAGTGAGTCGACAGGCAACACCATATATTTT.

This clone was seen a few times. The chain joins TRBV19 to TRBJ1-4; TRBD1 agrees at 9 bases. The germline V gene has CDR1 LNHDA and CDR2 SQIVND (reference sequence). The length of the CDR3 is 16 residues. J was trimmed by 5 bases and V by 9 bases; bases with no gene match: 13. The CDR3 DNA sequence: TGTGCCAGCCGGGACAGGGCGACTACCCACAATGAAAAACTGTTTTTT. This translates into CASRDRATTHNEKLFF.

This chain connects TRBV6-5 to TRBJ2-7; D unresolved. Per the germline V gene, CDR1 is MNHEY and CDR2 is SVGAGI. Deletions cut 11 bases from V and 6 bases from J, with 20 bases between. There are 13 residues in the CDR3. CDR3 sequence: CASTNPTLGEQYF. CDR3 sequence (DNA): TGTGCCTCCACAAATCCGACTCTGGGCGAGCAGTACTTC.

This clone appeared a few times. The chain's CDR3 is CSVEAGGSGNTIYF. The CDR3 coding sequence is TGCAGCGTTGAGGCAGGGGGATCTGGAAACACCATATATTTT. The genes are TRBV29-1 and TRBJ1-3, with 7 bases identical to TRBD1. V was pared by 3 bases and J by 1 base, with 3 bases of the junction left unmatched. This CDR3 comprises 14 residues. CDR1 SQVTM and CDR2 ANQGSEA come from the germline V gene.

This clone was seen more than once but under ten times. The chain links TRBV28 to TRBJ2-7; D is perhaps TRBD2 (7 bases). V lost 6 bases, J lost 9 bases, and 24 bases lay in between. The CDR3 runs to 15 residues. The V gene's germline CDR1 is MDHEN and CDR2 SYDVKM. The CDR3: CASSPAPGGRVGQYF. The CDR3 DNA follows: TGTGCCAGCAGCCCCGCTCCGGGGGGCAGGGTGGGGCAGTACTTC. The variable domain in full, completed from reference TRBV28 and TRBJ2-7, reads DVKVTQSSRYLVKRTGEKVFLECVQDMDHENMFWYRQDPGLGLRLIYFSYDVKMKEKGDIPEGYSVSREKKERFSLILESASTNQTSMYLCASSPAPGGRVGQYFGPGTRLTVT.

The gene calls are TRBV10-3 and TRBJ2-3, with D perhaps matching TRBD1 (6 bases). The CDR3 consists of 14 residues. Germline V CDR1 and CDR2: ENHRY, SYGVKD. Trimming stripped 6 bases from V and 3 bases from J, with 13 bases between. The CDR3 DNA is TGTGCCATCAGGGATACAGGGAGAACAGATACGCAGTATTTT. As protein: CAIRDTGRTDTQYF.

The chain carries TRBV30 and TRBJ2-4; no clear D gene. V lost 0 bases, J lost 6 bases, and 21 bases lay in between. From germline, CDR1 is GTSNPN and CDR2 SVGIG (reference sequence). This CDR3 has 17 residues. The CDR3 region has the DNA TGTGCCTGGAGTGTACTTGGACCCTCCGACCACAGAAACATTCAGTACTTC. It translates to CAWSVLGPSDHRNIQYF.

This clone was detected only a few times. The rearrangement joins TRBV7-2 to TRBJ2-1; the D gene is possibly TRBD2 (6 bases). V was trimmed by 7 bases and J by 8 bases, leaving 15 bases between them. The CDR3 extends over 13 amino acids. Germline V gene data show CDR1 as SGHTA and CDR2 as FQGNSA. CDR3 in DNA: TGTGCCAGCACGGAACCGGGGAGGTATGAGCAGTTCTTC. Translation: CASTEPGRYEQFF.

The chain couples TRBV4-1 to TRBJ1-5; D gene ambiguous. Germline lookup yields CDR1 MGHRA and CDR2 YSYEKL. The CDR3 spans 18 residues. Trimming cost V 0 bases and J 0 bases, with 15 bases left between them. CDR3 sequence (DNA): TGCGCCAGCAGCCAAGATGACGCCGGTGGTTATAGCAATCAGCCCCAGCATTTT. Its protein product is CASSQDDAGGYSNQPQHF.

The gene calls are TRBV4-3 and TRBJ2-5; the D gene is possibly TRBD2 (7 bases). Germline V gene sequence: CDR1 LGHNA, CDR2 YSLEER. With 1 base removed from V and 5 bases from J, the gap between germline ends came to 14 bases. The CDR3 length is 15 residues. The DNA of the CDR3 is TGCGCCAGCAGCCAAGGGGCGGGGGCCCTCGAGACCCAGTACTTC. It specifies CASSQGAGALETQYF.

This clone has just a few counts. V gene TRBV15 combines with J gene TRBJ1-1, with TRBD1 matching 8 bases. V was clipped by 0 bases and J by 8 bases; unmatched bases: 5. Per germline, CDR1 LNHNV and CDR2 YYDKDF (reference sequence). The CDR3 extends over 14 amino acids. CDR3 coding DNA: TGTGCCACCAGCAGAGAGACGAGGACAGGGGAAGCTTTCTTT. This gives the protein CATSRETRTGEAFF.

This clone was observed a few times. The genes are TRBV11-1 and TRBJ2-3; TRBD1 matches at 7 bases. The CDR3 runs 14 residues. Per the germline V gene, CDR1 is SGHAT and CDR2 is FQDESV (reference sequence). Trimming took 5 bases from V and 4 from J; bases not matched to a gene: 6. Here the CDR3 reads CASSVRQGADTQYF. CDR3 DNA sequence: TGTGCCAGCAGCGTCAGACAGGGAGCAGATACGCAGTATTTT. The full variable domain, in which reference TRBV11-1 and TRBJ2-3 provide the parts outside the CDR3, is EAEVAQSPRYKITEKSQAVAFWCDPISGHATLYWYRQILGQGPELLVQFQDESVVDDSQLPKDRFSAERLKGVDSTLKIQPAELGDSAMYLCASSVRQGADTQYFGPGTRLTVL.

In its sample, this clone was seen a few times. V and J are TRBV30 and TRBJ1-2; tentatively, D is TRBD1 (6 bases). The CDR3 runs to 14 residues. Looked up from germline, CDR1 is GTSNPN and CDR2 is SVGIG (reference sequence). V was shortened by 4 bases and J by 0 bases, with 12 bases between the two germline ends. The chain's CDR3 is CAWTRTVSNYGYTF. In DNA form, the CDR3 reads TGTGCCTGGACTCGGACAGTTTCTAACTATGGCTACACCTTC.

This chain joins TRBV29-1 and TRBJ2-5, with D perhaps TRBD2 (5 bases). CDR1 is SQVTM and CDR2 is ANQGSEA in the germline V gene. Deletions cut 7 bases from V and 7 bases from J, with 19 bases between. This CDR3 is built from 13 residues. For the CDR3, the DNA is TGCAGCGCCGAGGACCGCGGGTCCAGGACCCAGTACTTC. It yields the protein CSAEDRGSRTQYF.

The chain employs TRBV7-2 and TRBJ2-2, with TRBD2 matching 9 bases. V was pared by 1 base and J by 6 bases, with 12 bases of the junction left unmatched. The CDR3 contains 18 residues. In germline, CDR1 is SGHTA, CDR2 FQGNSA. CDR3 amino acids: CASSLGKRGANLAGELFF. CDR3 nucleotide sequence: TGTGCCAGCAGCTTAGGAAAGCGGGGGGCCAATCTAGCCGGGGAGCTGTTTTTT. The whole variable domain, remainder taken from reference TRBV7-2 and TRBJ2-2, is GAGVSQSPSNKVTEKGKDVELRCDPISGHTALYWYRQSLGQGLEFLIYFQGNSAPDKSGLPSDRFSAERTGGSVSTLTIQRTQQEDSAVYLCASSLGKRGANLAGELFFGEGSRLTVL.

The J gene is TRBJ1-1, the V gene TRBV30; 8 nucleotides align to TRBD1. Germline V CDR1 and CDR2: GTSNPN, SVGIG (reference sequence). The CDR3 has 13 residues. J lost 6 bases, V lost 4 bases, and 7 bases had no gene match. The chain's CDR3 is CAWNRGDRAEAFF. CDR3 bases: TGTGCCTGGAACAGGGGGGATAGGGCTGAAGCTTTCTTT.

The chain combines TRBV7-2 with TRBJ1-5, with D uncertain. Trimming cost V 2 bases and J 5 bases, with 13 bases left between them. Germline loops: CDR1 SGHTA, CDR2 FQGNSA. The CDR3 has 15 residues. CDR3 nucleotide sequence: TGTGCCAGCAGCTTATGGCGGATGGAGGATCAGCCCCAGCATTTT. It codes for CASSLWRMEDQPQHF.

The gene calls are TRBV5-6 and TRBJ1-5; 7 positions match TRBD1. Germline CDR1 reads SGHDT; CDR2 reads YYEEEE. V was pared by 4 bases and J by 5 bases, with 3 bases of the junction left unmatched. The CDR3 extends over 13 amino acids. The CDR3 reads CASSQTGDQPQHF. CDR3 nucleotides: TGTGCCAGCAGCCAAACAGGGGATCAGCCCCAGCATTTT.

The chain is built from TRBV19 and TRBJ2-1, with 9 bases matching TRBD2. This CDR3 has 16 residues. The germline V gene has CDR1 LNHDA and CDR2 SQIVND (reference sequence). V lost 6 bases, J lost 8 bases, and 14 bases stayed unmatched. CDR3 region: CASSPSGAGGYDEQFF. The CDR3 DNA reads TGTGCCAGTAGCCCCTCGGGAGCGGGGGGTTATGATGAGCAGTTCTTC.

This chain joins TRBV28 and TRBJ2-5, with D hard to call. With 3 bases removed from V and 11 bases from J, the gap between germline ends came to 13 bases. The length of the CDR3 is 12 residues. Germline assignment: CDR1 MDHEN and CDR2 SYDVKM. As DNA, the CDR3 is TGTGCCAGCAGTTTTCGAGGCAGCCATCAGTACTTC. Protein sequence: CASSFRGSHQYF.

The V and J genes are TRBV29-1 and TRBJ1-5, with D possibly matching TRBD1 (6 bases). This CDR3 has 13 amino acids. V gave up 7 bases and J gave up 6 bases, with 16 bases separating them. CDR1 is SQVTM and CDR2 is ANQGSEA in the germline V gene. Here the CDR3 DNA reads TGCAGCGCGTGCTCGGGAGGGGGTCAGCCCCAGCATTTT. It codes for CSACSGGGQPQHF.

The CDR3 sequence: CAWSVRVGRTEAFF. The CDR3 bases are TGTGCCTGGAGTGTAAGGGTCGGCCGCACTGAAGCTTTCTTT. The V call is TRBV30, the J call TRBJ1-1; D call uncertain. Trimming stripped 0 bases from V and 4 bases from J, with 12 bases between. Germline loops: CDR1 GTSNPN, CDR2 SVGIG (reference sequence). The CDR3 totals 14 residues.

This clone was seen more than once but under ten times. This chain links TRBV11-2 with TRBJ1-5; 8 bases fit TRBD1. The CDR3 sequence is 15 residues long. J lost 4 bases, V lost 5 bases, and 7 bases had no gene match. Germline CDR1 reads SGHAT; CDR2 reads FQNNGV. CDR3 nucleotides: TGTGCCAGCAGCCTGGGGACAGGTATAAATCAGCCCCAGCATTTT. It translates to CASSLGTGINQPQHF.

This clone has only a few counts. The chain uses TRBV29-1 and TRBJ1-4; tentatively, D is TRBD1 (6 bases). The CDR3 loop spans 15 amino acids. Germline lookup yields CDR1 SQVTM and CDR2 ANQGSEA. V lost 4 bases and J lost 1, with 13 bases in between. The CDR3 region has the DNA TGCAGCGTTGGCATGGGGGCAGGAACTAATGAAAAACTGTTTTTT. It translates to CSVGMGAGTNEKLFF.

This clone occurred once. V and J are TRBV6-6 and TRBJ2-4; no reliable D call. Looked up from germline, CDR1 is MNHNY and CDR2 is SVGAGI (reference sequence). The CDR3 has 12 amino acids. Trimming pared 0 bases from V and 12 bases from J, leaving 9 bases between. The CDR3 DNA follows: TGTGCCAGCAGTTACTCGTTGGCGCATCAGTACTTC. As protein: CASSYSLAHQYF.

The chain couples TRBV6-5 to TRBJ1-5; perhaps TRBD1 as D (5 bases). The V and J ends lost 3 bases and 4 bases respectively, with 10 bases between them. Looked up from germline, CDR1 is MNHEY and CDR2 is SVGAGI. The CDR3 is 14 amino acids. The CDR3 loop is CASSYGQGNQPQHF. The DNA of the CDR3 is TGTGCCAGCAGTTATGGTCAGGGTAATCAGCCCCAGCATTTT.

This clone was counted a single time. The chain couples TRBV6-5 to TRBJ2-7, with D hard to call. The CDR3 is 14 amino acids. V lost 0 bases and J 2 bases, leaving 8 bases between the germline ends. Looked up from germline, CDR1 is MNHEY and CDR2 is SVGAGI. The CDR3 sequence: CASSYSFNAYEQYF. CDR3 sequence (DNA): TGTGCCAGCAGTTACTCGTTCAACGCCTACGAGCAGTACTTC.

The CDR3 loop reads CASSSPGLAGFEQFF. The CDR3 DNA sequence: TGTGCCAGCTCATCCCCGGGACTAGCGGGGTTTGAGCAGTTCTTC. The chain has TRBV18 and TRBJ2-1, with 13 bases aligning to TRBD2. Trimming took 5 bases from V and 9 from J; bases not matched to a gene: 7. This CDR3 is 15 amino acids long. The germline gives CDR1 KGHSH, CDR2 LQKENI.